This TCR beta chain was obtained from a study of patients and donors after allogeneic stem cell transplantation. This clonotype has only a few counts. This CDR3 spans 13 amino acids. Germline values: CDR1 KGHDR, CDR2 SFDVKD. Trimming pared 4 bases from V and 7 bases from J, leaving 10 bases between. TCRdb re-called the RT-PCR reads through MiXCR, storing one row per CDR3 protein. The table shows fewer than 500,000 distinct CDR3 sequences, with under 20% occurring only once. The chain employs TRBV24-1 and TRBJ2-1; the D gene is possibly TRBD1 (6 bases). The specimen was blood, either unsorted or a sorted T cell fraction (not recorded which). The receptor was derived from a human donor who was either an allogeneic HSCT recipient or a stem cell or donor lymphocyte infusion donor (not recorded which). It is not recorded whose cells these are; they may come from a transplant donor. Written as DNA, the CDR3 is TGTGCCACCAGTGAGGACAGTCTTAATGAGCAGTTCTTC. Protein product: CATSEDSLNEQFF.